Shown below are 26 T cell receptor beta chains from a single sample sequenced in a study of glioma-infiltrating T cells. TCR alpha and beta CDR3 regions were amplified from RNA using iRepertoire nested multiplex PCR. TCRdb independently ran MiXCR on the multiplex PCR reads; one entry per CDR3 protein. The sample has some 180,000 distinct CDR3 sequences, around 32% seen once. Sequenced: glioma tissue, nonneoplastic brain tissue, or PBMCs (not recorded which). Receptors originate from a human donor with low-grade glioma or glioblastoma, undergoing nonglioma brain surgery, or in good health (not recorded which).

This clonotype was detected ten times or more. This chain uses TRBV7-6 with TRBJ1-5, with no clear D. The CDR3 runs to 15 residues. The V and J ends lost 3 bases and 4 bases respectively, with 13 bases between them. CDR1 and CDR2 from the germline V gene are SGHVS and FNYEAQ. The CDR3 DNA reads TGTGCCAGCAGCTTGTACACCGGGTTTAATCAGCCCCAGCATTTT. Its protein product is CASSLYTGFNQPQHF.

This clonotype appeared many times. The chain joins TRBV2 to TRBJ2-3, with 7 bases that match TRBD1. From germline, CDR1 is SNHLY and CDR2 FYNNEI. The CDR3 sequence is 13 residues long. V shed 6 bases and J 4 bases; nucleotides not matched to a gene: 4. This CDR3 is CASRTGWADTQYF. DNA of the CDR3: TGTGCCAGCAGGACAGGGTGGGCAGATACGCAGTATTTT.

This clonotype was counted many times. The gene calls are TRBV14 and TRBJ2-3, with D hard to call. Trimming pared 0 bases from V and 4 bases from J, leaving 8 bases between. Germline-derived CDR1 and CDR2 are SGHDN and FVKESK. The CDR3 totals 14 residues. Written as DNA, the CDR3 is TGTGCCAGCAGCCAAGAGCTCCCCCCAGATACGCAGTATTTT. Protein sequence: CASSQELPPDTQYF.

This clonotype has at least ten counts. V is TRBV7-2 and J is TRBJ2-7; D call uncertain. The germline gives CDR1 SGHTA, CDR2 FQGNSA. The CDR3 is made up of 12 amino acids. Trimming removed 3 bases at V and 6 bases at J, with 9 bases between. Here the CDR3 DNA reads TGTGCCAGCAGCTTTCCCCCCCTCGAGCAGTACTTC. This translates into CASSFPPLEQYF.

In regard to this clonotype: One junction end disagrees with the germline gene, perhaps due to a read error. This CDR3 reads CASSPGLSNSTLHF. CDR3 nucleotides: TGTGCCAGTAGCCCGGGACTTAGCAATTCAACCCTCCACTTT. The rearrangement links TRBV19 to TRBJ1-6; a possible D gene is TRBD1 (5 bases). The V gene's germline CDR1 is LNHDA and CDR2 SQIVND (reference sequence). There are 14 residues in the CDR3.

This clonotype was recorded many times. This sequence joins TRBV20-1 and TRBJ2-1; TRBD1 matches at 10 bases. With 3 bases clipped from V and 12 bases from J, the junction kept 5 bases outside the gene matches. Germline CDR1 reads DFQATT; CDR2 reads SNEGSKA (reference sequence). The CDR3 runs to 12 residues. The CDR3 sequence is CSASGTGDGQFF. The DNA for the CDR3 is TGCAGTGCTAGTGGGACAGGGGATGGGCAGTTCTTC.

This clonotype was seen at least ten times. This sequence joins TRBV27 and TRBJ1-2; D might be TRBD1 (6 bases). This CDR3 has 13 residues. With 4 bases removed from V and 2 bases from J, the gap between germline ends came to 8 bases. Germline V gene sequence: CDR1 MNHEY, CDR2 SMNVEV (reference sequence). CDR3 nucleotides: TGTGCCAGCAGTTCGGACAGCAACTATGGCTACACCTTC. The encoded protein is CASSSDSNYGYTF.

About this clonotype itself: Its ends do not fully match the called genes, so a read error is possible. The chain links TRBV28 to TRBJ2-7; 7 nucleotides agree with TRBD2. The CDR3 has 12 amino acids. Germline-derived CDR1 and CDR2 are MDHEN and SYDVKM. CDR3 sequence: CATGRNSYGQYF. The CDR3 coding sequence is TGTGCCACCGGGAGGAACTCCTACGGGCAGTACTTC.

This clonotype was picked up a small number of times. V is TRBV4-1 and J is TRBJ2-2; 9 bases map to TRBD2. V lost 0 bases, J lost 5 bases, and 7 bases stayed unmatched. Germline V lookup: CDR1 MGHRA, CDR2 YSYEKL. CDR3 length: 17 residues. CDR3 region: CASSQDGSGRGTGELFF. The CDR3, as DNA: TGCGCCAGCAGCCAAGACGGTAGCGGGAGAGGTACCGGGGAGCTGTTTTTT.

This clonotype occurred many times. The gene calls are TRBV11-2 and TRBJ2-3, with a possible D match to TRBD2 (5 bases). Germline loops: CDR1 SGHAT, CDR2 FQNNGV. V was clipped by 2 bases and J by 7 bases, with 10 bases between them. This CDR3 has 13 residues. Here the CDR3 DNA reads TGTGCCAGCAGCTTACCTAGCCGGAATACGCAGTATTTT. Encoded protein: CASSLPSRNTQYF.

This clonotype showed up just a few times. A much larger clone is a single base away; this may be a read error. This chain joins TRBV25-1 and TRBJ2-5; D call uncertain. V gave up 5 bases and J gave up 5 bases, with 9 bases separating them. The CDR3 loop spans 12 amino acids. Germline CDR1 and CDR2: MGHDK and SYGVNS. The CDR3 loop reads CASSYGSETQYF. Here the CDR3 DNA reads TGTGCCAGCAGTTATGGTTCGGAGACCCAGTACTTC. Full variable domain (missing parts from reference TRBV25-1 and TRBJ2-5): EADIYQTPRYLVIGTGKKITLECSQTMGHDKMYWYQQDPGMELHLIHYSYGVNSTEKGDLSSESTVSRIRTEHFPLTLESARPSHTSQYLCASSYGSETQYFGPGTRLLVL.

This clonotype was observed at least ten times. The CDR3 loop reads CASSYLYNEQFF. Written as DNA, the CDR3 is TGTGCCAGCAGTTACCTCTACAATGAGCAGTTCTTC. The chain employs TRBV6-2 or TRBV6-3 and TRBJ2-1; unclear D gene. The germline CDR1 and CDR2 sequences are MNHEY and SVGEGT. The CDR3 totals 12 residues. Trimming removed 2 bases at V and 3 bases at J, with 2 bases between.

The chain employs TRBV18 and TRBJ2-4; no clear D gene. Trimming removed 3 bases from V and 0 bases from J, with 12 bases in between. Germline lookup yields CDR1 KGHSH and CDR2 LQKENI. The CDR3 loop spans 16 amino acids. The CDR3 protein is CASSPTDLIAKNIQYF. As DNA, the CDR3 is TGTGCCAGCTCACCTACAGATTTAATAGCCAAAAACATTCAGTACTTC.

This clonotype was observed at least ten times. V usage is TRBV27 and J usage is TRBJ2-7; D gene uncertain. The V end lost 3 bases, the J end lost 4 bases, and 10 bases lay between the germline ends. The CDR3 covers 13 residues. Germline V lookup: CDR1 MNHEY, CDR2 SMNVEV (reference sequence). Here the CDR3 DNA reads TGTGCCAGCAGTTTCGGCATCAATTACGAGCAGTACTTC. This translates into CASSFGINYEQYF.

This clonotype was picked up a small number of times. This sequence joins TRBV9 and TRBJ1-1, with D maybe TRBD1 (5 bases). The CDR3 length is 14 residues. CDR1 and CDR2 from the germline V gene are SGDLS and YYNGEE. V lost 4 bases, J lost 4 bases, and 14 bases lay in between. CDR3 loop: CASSFQGSGTEAFF. Here the CDR3 DNA reads TGTGCCAGCAGCTTCCAGGGTTCGGGCACTGAAGCTTTCTTT. Variable domain in full (rest from reference TRBV9 and TRBJ1-1): DSGVTQTPKHLITATGQRVTLRCSPRSGDLSVYWYQQSLDQGLQFLIQYYNGEERAKGNILERFSAQQFPDLHSELNLSSLELGDSALYFCASSFQGSGTEAFFGQGTRLTVV.

A remark on this clonotype: A clone one base away is much larger, so this may be a read error. As the CDR3 is not closed by the conserved phenylalanine or tryptophan, this likely results from a read error. The genes are TRBV7-2 and TRBJ2-3; 8 nucleotides match TRBD2. The CDR3 contains 13 residues. In germline, CDR1 is SGHTA, CDR2 FQGNSA. This chain's CDR3 is CASSLAGPLPQYL. In nucleotides, the CDR3 is TGTGCCAGCAGCCTAGCGGGCCCCCTCCCGCAGTATCTT.

The sample holds many counts of this clonotype. V gene TRBV20-1 combines with J gene TRBJ2-7; D is ambiguous. The CDR3 runs to 13 residues. V shed 5 bases and J shed 0 bases, with 11 bases lying between them. Germline CDR1 DFQATT, CDR2 SNEGSKA (reference sequence). In DNA, the CDR3 is TGCAGTGCTGTCGGGCGGAACTCCTACGAGCAGTACTTC. It codes for CSAVGRNSYEQYF.

In regard to this clonotype: Germline is not matched at one junction end, which may reflect a read error. The chain recombines TRBV20-1 with TRBJ2-5; possible D gene TRBD2, 6 bases. The CDR3 extends over 15 amino acids. Looked up from germline, CDR1 is DFQATT and CDR2 is SNEGSKA (reference sequence). CDR3 in amino acids: CSARDLEGSMENQYF. Written as DNA, the CDR3 is TGCAGTGCTAGAGATCTGGAGGGGAGCATGGAGAACCAGTACTTC.

This clonotype showed up many times. The rearrangement links TRBV7-9 to TRBJ2-1, with D possibly being TRBD2 (6 bases). The germline CDR1 and CDR2 sequences are SEHNR and FQNEAQ (reference sequence). Trimming took 3 bases from V and 8 from J, leaving 23 bases between them. This CDR3 has 17 amino acids. CDR3 bases: TGTGCCAGCAGCTTCTCGGGTTCGCCTAGCGATGACGATGAGCAGTTCTTC. This encodes CASSFSGSPSDDDEQFF.

In this sample, this clonotype turned up many times. The CDR3 here is CASSLGEGIGYTF. The DNA for the CDR3 is TGTGCCAGCAGTTTAGGTGAGGGGATTGGCTACACCTTC. The chain combines TRBV12-3 or TRBV12-4 with TRBJ1-2; a weak D match, TRBD1 (5 bases). The CDR3 covers 13 residues. The V gene lost 1 base and the J gene lost 7 bases, with 10 bases spanning the gap.

In its sample, this clonotype was seen a few times. The CDR3 DNA reads TGTGCCAGCAGCGTATACCAGGGAGGGACTGAAGCTTTCTTT. Translating it yields CASSVYQGGTEAFF. The chain carries TRBV9 and TRBJ1-1, with D possibly matching TRBD1 (5 bases). The germline V gene has CDR1 SGDLS and CDR2 YYNGEE. Trimming shortened V by 1 base and J by 5 bases, and 12 bases separated the two germline ends. This CDR3 is 14 amino acids long. Full variable domain (outside the CDR3, taken from reference TRBV9 and TRBJ1-1): DSGVTQTPKHLITATGQRVTLRCSPRSGDLSVYWYQQSLDQGLQFLIQYYNGEERAKGNILERFSAQQFPDLHSELNLSSLELGDSALYFCASSVYQGGTEAFFGQGTRLTVV.

This clonotype was detected ten times or more. J is TRBJ2-4 and V is TRBV20-1; D gene ambiguous. Between the trimmed V and J ends, which lost 2 bases and 7 bases, there was a span of 9 bases. This CDR3 has 12 residues. Germline-derived CDR1 and CDR2 are DFQATT and SNEGSKA (reference sequence). For the CDR3, the DNA is TGCAGTGCTAGATCCCCCGAGAACATTCAGTACTTC. Its protein product is CSARSPENIQYF.

This clonotype was seen repeatedly, ten times or more. The rearrangement uses TRBV12-5 and TRBJ2-7; D call uncertain. This CDR3 is 10 amino acids long. The V gene lost 6 bases and the J gene lost 7 bases, with 7 bases spanning the gap. The germline V gene has CDR1 LGHNT and CDR2 FRNRAP. The CDR3 here is CASGDIEQYF. The CDR3 nucleotides are TGTGCTAGTGGAGACATAGAGCAGTACTTC.

The CDR3 DNA is TGCAGTGTGCAAGACTTCTCCTACGGGCAGTTCTTC. This gives the protein CSVQDFSYGQFF. This rearrangement joins TRBV20-1 to TRBJ2-1; D is unclear. From germline, CDR1 is DFQATT and CDR2 SNEGSKA (reference sequence). Between the trimmed V and J ends, which lost 7 bases and 12 bases, there was a span of 19 bases. This CDR3 spans 12 amino acids.

This clonotype was detected ten times or more. The rearrangement uses TRBV6-2 or TRBV6-3 and TRBJ1-2; D is possibly TRBD1 (6 bases). Germline CDR1 reads MNHEY; CDR2 reads SVGEGT. V lost 0 bases, J lost 6 bases, and 20 bases lay in between. There are 17 residues in the CDR3. CDR3 amino acids: CASSYSKARQDQHGYTF. Written as DNA, the CDR3 is TGTGCCAGCAGTTACTCGAAAGCGAGACAGGACCAACATGGCTACACCTTC.

This clonotype was observed a handful of times. A junction end diverges from the germline sequence, so it may reflect a read error. The chain uses TRBV29-1 and TRBJ2-5; no definite D call. CDR3 length: 13 residues. Germline lookup yields CDR1 SQVTM and CDR2 ANQGSEA. CDR3 sequence reads: CSVVEGGQGTQYF. The CDR3 bases are TGCAGCGTTGTAGAAGGCGGCCAAGGGACCCAGTACTTC.